This T cell receptor (beta chain) was profiled in a study of CD8+CD57+ T cells in acquired aplastic anemia. Profiling of TCR beta VDJ combinations and CDR3 sequences used genomic DNA as template. A single record per CDR3 protein comes from TCRdb applying MiXCR to the reads. The table lists some 200,000 distinct CDR3 sequences, approximately 51% of them singletons. The CDR3 sequence is 14 residues long. CDR1 and CDR2 from the germline V gene are MNHEY and SVGAGI. The trim removed 4 bases at V and 8 bases at J, leaving 9 bases unmatched. An expansion of CD8+CD57+ cells by flow cytometry had been shown in patients chosen for sequencing. Each of the patients presented with severe acquired aplastic anemia. Untreated patients provided the blood samples, with no therapy given before sampling. This clonotype was counted many times.

This sequence joins TRBV6-5 and TRBJ1-2; 8 nucleotides align to TRBD1. The sequence was collected from a human donor with aplastic anemia. The sample was sorted CD4+, CD8+, or CD8+CD57+ T cells (not recorded which) from PBMCs. CDR3 in DNA: TGTGCCAGCAGTTTCGGGACAGGACTAAAGGGCTACACCTTC. It specifies CASSFGTGLKGYTF.